Described below is a single T cell receptor (beta chain) sequence and its context. Its antigen is undetermined. The data derive from a study of intratumoral heterogeneity in liver cancer. Overall study context: The median patient age was roughly 62 years, and most were male.

Assay: immunoSEQ multiplex PCR; the TCRdb copy retains only in-frame clones and omits some. The sample includes thousands of clones, around 68% seen only once; the top ten take around a fifth. Study-wide results and caveats: Tumor-infiltrating lymphocyte representation was acknowledged to be under-sampled.

This clonotype originated in a man aged 65 to 79 with hepatocellular carcinoma. The source material was tumor-adjacent normal tissue, sampled before any cancer treatment.

Here the CDR3 reads CASSYSGGGHTGELFF. The CDR3 DNA reads TGTGCCAGCAGTTACTCCGGGGGGGGTCACACCGGGGAGCTGTTTTTT. The chain uses TRBV6-5 and TRBJ2-2, with TRBD2 matching over 8 bases. The V gene end was trimmed by 0 bases and the J gene end by 3 bases; junction bases not matched to a gene: 3. The CDR3 length is 16 residues. CDR1 is MNHEY, CDR2 SVGAGI, per germline.